This T cell receptor beta chain was sequenced for a study of vaccination and CD4 T cells after COVID-19. Note on this clonotype: As yet, its antigen is unknown.

Sample treatment: roughly 11-day PBMC culture with coronavirus spike peptide pools or control peptides (ViraFEST assay). Once obtained from cultured CD4+ T cells, the DNA was sequenced using the Oncomine TCR Beta short-read assay. TCRdb recomputed calls from the PCR reads with MiXCR, one row per CDR3 protein. This sample has 13,000 to 15,000 distinct CDR3 sequences; 40% occur once, and the top ten carry about 9.4%. The sequence came from a human donor who had recovered from COVID-19. Sequencing used CD4+ T cells from blood, cultured in vitro.

The DNA of the CDR3 is TGCAGTGCTATGCAGGGTTGGGGAACTGAAGCTTTCTTT. The encoded protein is CSAMQGWGTEAFF. The chain links TRBV20-1 to TRBJ1-1, with TRBD1 as a possible D gene (5 bases). CDR1 is DFQATT and CDR2 is SNEGSKA in the germline V gene (reference sequence). The V end was cut by 4 bases, the J end by 5 bases, with 14 bases between. This CDR3 is built from 13 residues.